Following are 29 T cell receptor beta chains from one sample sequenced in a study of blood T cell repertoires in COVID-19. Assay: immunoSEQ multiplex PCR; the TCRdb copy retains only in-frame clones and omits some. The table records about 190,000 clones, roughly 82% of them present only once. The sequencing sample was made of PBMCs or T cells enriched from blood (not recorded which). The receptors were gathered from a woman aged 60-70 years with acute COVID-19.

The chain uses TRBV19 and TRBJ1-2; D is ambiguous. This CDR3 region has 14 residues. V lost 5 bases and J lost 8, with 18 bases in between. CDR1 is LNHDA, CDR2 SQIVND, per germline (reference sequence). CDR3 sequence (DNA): TGTGCCAGTAGTGTCCCCGCGGGCTACGGCGGCTACACCTTC. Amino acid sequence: CASSVPAGYGGYTF.

The chain's CDR3 is CASSRPGTGGGYTF. The CDR3 DNA sequence: TGCGCCAGCAGCCGACCTGGGACAGGGGGGGGCTACACCTTC. This chain links TRBV4-1 with TRBJ1-2, with 11 bases lining up with TRBD1. V trimming: 4 bases; J trimming: 8 bases; junction bases outside the gene matches: 6. Germline V CDR1 and CDR2: MGHRA, YSYEKL. This CDR3 is built from 14 residues.

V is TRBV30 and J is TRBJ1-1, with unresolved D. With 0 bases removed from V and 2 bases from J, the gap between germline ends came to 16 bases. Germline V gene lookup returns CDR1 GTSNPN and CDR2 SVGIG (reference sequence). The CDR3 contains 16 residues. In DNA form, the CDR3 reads TGTGCCTGGAGTGTCCCCTTACGGGTTCAAAACACTGAAGCTTTCTTT. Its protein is CAWSVPLRVQNTEAFF.

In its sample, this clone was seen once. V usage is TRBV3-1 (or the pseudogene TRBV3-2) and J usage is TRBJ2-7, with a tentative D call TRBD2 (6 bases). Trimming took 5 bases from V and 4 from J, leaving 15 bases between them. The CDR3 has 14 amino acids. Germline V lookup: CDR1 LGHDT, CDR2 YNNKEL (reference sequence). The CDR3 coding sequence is TGTGCCAGCAGCGGCCGCTGGAGGGGATACGAGCAGTACTTC. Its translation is CASSGRWRGYEQYF.

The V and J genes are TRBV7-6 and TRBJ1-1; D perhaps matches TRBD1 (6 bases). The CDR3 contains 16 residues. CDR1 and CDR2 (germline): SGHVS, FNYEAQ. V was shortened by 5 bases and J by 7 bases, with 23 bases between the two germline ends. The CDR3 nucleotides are TGTGCCAGCAGCCCCCAACAGGGTCAGTTTCGGGGTGAAGCTTTCTTT. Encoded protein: CASSPQQGQFRGEAFF.

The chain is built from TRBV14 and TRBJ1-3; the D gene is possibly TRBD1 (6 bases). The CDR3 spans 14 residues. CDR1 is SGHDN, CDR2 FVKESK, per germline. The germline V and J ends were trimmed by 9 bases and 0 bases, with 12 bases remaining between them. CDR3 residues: CASSLDSSGNTIYF. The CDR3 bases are TGTGCCAGTTCCTTGGACAGCTCTGGAAACACCATATATTTT.

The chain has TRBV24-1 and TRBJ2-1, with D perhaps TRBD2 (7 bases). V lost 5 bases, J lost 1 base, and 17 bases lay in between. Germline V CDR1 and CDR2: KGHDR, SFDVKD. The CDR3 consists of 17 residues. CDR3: CATSGMWRGGSYNEQFF. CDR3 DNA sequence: TGTGCCACCAGTGGAATGTGGAGGGGGGGGTCCTACAATGAGCAGTTCTTC.

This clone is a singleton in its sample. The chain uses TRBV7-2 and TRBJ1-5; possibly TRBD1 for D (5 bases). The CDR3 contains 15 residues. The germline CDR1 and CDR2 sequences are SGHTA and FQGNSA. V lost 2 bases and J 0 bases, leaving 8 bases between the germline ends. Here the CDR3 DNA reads TGTGCCAGCAGCTTAAGACAGTATAGCAATCAGCCCCAGCATTTT. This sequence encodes CASSLRQYSNQPQHF.

For the CDR3, the DNA is TGTGCCAGCAGCTTAGGCGGGGGGGGCCGGTCCGAGCAGTACGTC. It specifies CASSLGGGGRSEQYV. This chain uses TRBV7-2 with TRBJ2-7; 9 bases fit TRBD2. CDR3 length equals 15 residues. Trimming at V came to 1 base and at J to 6 bases, leaving 7 bases not matched to a gene. Germline CDR1 is SGHTA and CDR2 is FQGNSA.

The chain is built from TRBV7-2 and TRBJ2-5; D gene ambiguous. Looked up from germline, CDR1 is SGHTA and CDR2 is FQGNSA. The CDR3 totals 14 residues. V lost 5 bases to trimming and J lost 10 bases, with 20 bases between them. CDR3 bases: TGTGCCAGCAGCCCAAGCTATAACGCCGAGGACCAGTACTTC. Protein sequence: CASSPSYNAEDQYF.

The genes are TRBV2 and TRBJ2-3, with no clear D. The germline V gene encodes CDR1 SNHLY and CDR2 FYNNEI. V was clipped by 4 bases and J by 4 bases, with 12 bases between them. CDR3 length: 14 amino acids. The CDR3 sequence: CASSGQSVADTQYF. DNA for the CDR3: TGTGCCAGCAGTGGCCAGTCTGTGGCAGATACGCAGTATTTT.

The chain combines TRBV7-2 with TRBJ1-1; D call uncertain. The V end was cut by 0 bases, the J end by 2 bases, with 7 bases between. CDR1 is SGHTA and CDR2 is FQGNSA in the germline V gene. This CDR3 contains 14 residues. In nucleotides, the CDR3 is TGTGCCAGCAGCTTAGCGAACAGTAACACTGAAGCTTTCTTT. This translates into CASSLANSNTEAFF. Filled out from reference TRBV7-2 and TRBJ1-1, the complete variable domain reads GAGVSQSPSNKVTEKGKDVELRCDPISGHTALYWYRQSLGQGLEFLIYFQGNSAPDKSGLPSDRFSAERTGGSVSTLTIQRTQQEDSAVYLCASSLANSNTEAFFGQGTRLTVV.

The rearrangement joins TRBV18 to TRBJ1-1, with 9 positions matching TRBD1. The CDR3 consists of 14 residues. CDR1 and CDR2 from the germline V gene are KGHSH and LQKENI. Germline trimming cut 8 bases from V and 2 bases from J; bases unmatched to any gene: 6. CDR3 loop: CASTGQGLNTEAFF. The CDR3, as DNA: TGTGCCAGCACCGGACAGGGGCTTAACACTGAAGCTTTCTTT.

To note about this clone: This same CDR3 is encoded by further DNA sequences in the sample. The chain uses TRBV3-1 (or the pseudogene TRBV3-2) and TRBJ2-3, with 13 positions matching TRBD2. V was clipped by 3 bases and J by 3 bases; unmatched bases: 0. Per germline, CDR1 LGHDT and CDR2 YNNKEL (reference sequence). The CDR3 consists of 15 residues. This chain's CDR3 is CASSQGLAGTDTQYF. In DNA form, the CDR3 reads TGTGCCAGCAGCCAGGGACTAGCGGGAACAGATACGCAGTATTTT.

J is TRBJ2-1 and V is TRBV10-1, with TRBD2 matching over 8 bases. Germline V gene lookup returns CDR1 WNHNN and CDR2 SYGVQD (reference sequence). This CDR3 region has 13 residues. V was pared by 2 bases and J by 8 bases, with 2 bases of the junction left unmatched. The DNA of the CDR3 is TGCGCCAGCAGTGAGCGGGGGGGCGATGAGCAGTTCTTC. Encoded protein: CASSERGGDEQFF.

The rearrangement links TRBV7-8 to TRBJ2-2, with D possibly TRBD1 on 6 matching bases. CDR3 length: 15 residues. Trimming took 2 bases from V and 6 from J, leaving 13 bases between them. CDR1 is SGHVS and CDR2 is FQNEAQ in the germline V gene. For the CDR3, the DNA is TGTGCCAGCAGCTTACGACAGGCGTTCTCCGGGGAGCTGTTTTTT. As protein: CASSLRQAFSGELFF.

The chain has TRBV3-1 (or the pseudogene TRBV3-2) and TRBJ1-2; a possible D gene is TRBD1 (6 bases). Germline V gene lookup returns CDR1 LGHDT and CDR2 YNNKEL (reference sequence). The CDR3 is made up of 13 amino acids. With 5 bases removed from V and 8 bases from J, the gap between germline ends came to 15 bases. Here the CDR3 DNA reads TGTGCCAGCAGCTCTACAGGGTCAGGAGGCTACACCTTC. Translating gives CASSSTGSGGYTF.

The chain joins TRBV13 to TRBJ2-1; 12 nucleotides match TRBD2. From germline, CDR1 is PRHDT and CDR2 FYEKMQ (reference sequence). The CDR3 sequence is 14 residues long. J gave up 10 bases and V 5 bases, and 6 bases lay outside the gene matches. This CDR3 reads CASSPLAGGREQFF. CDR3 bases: TGTGCCAGCAGCCCCCTAGCGGGGGGGCGAGAGCAGTTCTTC.

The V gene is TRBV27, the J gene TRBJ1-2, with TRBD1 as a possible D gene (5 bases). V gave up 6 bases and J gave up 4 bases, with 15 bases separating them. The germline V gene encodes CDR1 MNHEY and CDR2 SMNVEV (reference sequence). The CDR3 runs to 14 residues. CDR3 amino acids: CASRSTAVFYGYTF. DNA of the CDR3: TGTGCCAGCAGGTCGACAGCCGTCTTCTATGGCTACACCTTC.

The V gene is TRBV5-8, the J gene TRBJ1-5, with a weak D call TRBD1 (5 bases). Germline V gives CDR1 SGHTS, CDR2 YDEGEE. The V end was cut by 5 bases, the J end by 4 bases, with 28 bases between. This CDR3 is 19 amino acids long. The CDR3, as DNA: TGTGCCAGCAGGCAGGCCTTGGGTCGCGGGGCAGAAGGTAATCAGCCCCAGCATTTT. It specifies CASRQALGRGAEGNQPQHF.

Here the CDR3 DNA reads TGTGCCAGCAGTTCCGACAGGGAGGTTACACCCCTCCACTTT. This translates into CASSSDREVTPLHF. This chain connects TRBV2 to TRBJ1-6, with 7 bases that match TRBD1. CDR3 length: 14 amino acids. Losses at the gene ends were 5 bases for V and 11 bases for J; bases not matched to a gene: 9. CDR1 is SNHLY, CDR2 FYNNEI, per germline.

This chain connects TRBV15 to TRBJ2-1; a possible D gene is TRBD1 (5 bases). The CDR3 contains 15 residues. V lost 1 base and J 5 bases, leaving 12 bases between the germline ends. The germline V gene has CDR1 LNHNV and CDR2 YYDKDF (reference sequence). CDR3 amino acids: CATSRVVRAHNEQFF. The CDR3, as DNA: TGTGCCACCAGCAGAGTGGTCAGGGCCCACAATGAGCAGTTCTTC.

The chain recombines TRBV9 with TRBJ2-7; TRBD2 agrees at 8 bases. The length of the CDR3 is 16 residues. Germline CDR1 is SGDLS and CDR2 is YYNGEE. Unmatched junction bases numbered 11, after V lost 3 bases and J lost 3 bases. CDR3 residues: CASSAARGGESYEQYF. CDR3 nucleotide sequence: TGTGCCAGCAGCGCAGCCCGGGGGGGAGAAAGCTACGAGCAGTACTTC.

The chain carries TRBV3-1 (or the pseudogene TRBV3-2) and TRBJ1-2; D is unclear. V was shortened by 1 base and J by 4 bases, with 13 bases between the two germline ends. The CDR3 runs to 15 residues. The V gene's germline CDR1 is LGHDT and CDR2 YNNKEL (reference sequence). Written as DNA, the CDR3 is TGTGCCAGCAGCCAAGGACACCCTAAACCCTATGGCTACACCTTC. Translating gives CASSQGHPKPYGYTF.

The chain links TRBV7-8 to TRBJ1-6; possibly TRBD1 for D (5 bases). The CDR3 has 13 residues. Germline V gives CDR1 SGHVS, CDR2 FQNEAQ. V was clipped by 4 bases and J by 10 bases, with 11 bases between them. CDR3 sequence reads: CASSYRRGSPLHF. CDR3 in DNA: TGTGCCAGCAGCTACAGGAGAGGATCACCCCTCCACTTT.

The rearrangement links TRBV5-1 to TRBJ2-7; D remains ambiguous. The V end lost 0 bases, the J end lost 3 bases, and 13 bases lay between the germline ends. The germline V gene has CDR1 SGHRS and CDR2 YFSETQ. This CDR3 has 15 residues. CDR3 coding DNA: TGCGCCAGCAGCTTGGACCCCGGCAACTACTACGAGCAGTACTTC. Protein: CASSLDPGNYYEQYF.

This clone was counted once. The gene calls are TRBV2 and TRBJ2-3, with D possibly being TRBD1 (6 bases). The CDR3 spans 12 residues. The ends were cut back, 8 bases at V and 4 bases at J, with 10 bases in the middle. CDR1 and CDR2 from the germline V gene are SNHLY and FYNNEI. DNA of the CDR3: TGTGCCAGCTCCACAGGGTCAGATACGCAGTATTTT. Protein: CASSTGSDTQYF.

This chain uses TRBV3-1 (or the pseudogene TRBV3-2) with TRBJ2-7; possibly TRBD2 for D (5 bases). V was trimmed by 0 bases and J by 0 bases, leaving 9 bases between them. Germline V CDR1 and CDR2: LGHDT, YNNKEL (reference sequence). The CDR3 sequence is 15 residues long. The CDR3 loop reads CASSQDPGNSYEQYF. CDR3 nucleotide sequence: TGTGCCAGCAGCCAAGATCCGGGGAACTCCTACGAGCAGTACTTC.

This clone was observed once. CDR3 sequence (DNA): TGTGCCAGTAAGGCCTCAGGTACTCAGCCCCAGCATTTT. Its translation: CASKASGTQPQHF. This chain links TRBV19 with TRBJ1-5; D is unclear. The V and J ends lost 7 bases and 6 bases respectively, with 13 bases between them. CDR3 size: 13 residues. CDR1 and CDR2 from the germline V gene are LNHDA and SQIVND (reference sequence). The whole variable domain, remainder taken from reference TRBV19 and TRBJ1-5, is DGGITQSPKYLFRKEGQNVTLSCEQNLNHDAMYWYRQDPGQGLRLIYYSQIVNDFQKGDIAEGYSVSREKKESFPLTVTSAQKNPTAFYLCASKASGTQPQHFGDGTRLSIL.